A single sample gave rise to the 17 T cell receptor beta chains below, sequenced in a study of monozygotic twins with inflammatory bowel disease. Each CDR3 protein gets one entry in TCRdb, which reprocessed the 5' RACE reads and gives no DNA. In all, the sample yields approximately 380,000 distinct CDR3 sequences. The material sequenced was blood. All receptors come from a human donor with ulcerative colitis or Crohn's disease, or a healthy co-twin of an affected twin (not recorded which).

V is TRBV12-3 or TRBV12-4 and J is TRBJ2-5; TCRdb designates TRBD1, a call that cannot be tested without DNA. The CDR3 is 12 amino acids. CDR3 in amino acids: CASRAGWETQYF.

The genes are TRBV5-1 and TRBJ2-7; TCRdb's D call, TRBD1, is unchecked because there is no DNA. This CDR3 region has 15 residues. The V gene's germline CDR1 is SGHRS and CDR2 YFSETQ. This CDR3 reads CASSLMTGVLYEQYF.

V is TRBV7-3 and J is TRBJ2-1; TCRdb returns TRBD1, unconfirmable since there is no DNA. CDR3 length: 18 residues. Germline lookup yields CDR1 SGHTA and CDR2 FQGTGA. This CDR3 reads CASSPTPRGTESYNEQFF. The whole variable domain, remainder taken from reference TRBV7-3 and TRBJ2-1, is GAGVSQTPSNKVTEKGKYVELRCDPISGHTALYWYRQSLGQGPEFLIYFQGTGAADDSGLPNDRFFAVRPEGSVSTLKIQRTERGDSAVYLCASSPTPRGTESYNEQFFGPGTRLTVL.

This chain links TRBV12-3 or TRBV12-4 with TRBJ1-5; as DNA is missing, the TRBD1 call by TCRdb cannot be tested. CDR3 length equals 12 residues. This CDR3 is CASTRGRQPQHF.

The J gene is TRBJ2-2, the V gene TRBV29-1; the D call from TCRdb, TRBD2, cannot be confirmed without DNA. Germline-derived CDR1 and CDR2 are SQVTM and ANQGSEA. The CDR3 is 14 amino acids. CDR3: CSGGLAGGQEELFF.

This chain uses TRBV20-1 with TRBJ2-1; the D call from TCRdb, TRBD1, cannot be confirmed without DNA. The CDR3 extends over 13 amino acids. Germline lookup yields CDR1 DFQATT and CDR2 SNEGSKA (reference sequence). CDR3 sequence: CSAPRTGHNEQFF.

The chain combines TRBV11-2 with TRBJ2-6; absent DNA, TCRdb's TRBD1 call cannot be checked. Germline assignment: CDR1 SGHAT and CDR2 FQNNGV. The CDR3 length is 18 residues. This chain's CDR3 is CASSLVGTPFSGANVLTF.

This chain connects TRBV12-3 or TRBV12-4 to TRBJ1-2. This CDR3 region has 14 residues. The chain's CDR3 is CASTRGLLGGGYTF.

The V gene is TRBV6-5, the J gene TRBJ1-1; there is no DNA to check the TCRdb D call of TRBD1. CDR3 length equals 13 residues. Germline loops: CDR1 MNHEY, CDR2 SVGAGI. CDR3 in amino acids: CASSYSVGGEAFF.

The chain is built from TRBV19 and TRBJ2-6; with no DNA, the TCRdb D assignment of TRBD1 cannot be verified. Germline V gene lookup returns CDR1 LNHDA and CDR2 SQIVND (reference sequence). The CDR3 consists of 18 residues. The chain's CDR3 is CASNQRETGGSGANVLTF. Full variable domain (remainder filled in from reference TRBV19 and TRBJ2-6): DGGITQSPKYLFRKEGQNVTLSCEQNLNHDAMYWYRQDPGQGLRLIYYSQIVNDFQKGDIAEGYSVSREKKESFPLTVTSAQKNPTAFYLCASNQRETGGSGANVLTFGAGSRLTVL.

J is TRBJ1-2 and V is TRBV5-1; TCRdb gives TRBD1 as the D gene, but with no DNA this cannot be confirmed. Germline V gene data show CDR1 as SGHRS and CDR2 as YFSETQ. The CDR3 is made up of 16 amino acids. The CDR3 reads CASSSLLGGRDYGYTF.

The rearrangement links TRBV12-3 or TRBV12-4 to TRBJ2-1; with no DNA, the TCRdb D assignment of TRBD1 cannot be verified. The CDR3 sequence is 17 residues long. CDR3: CASSPGGWAIDYNEQFF.

V usage is TRBV18 and J usage is TRBJ2-5; TCRdb's D call of TRBD1 is untestable without DNA. Germline V gives CDR1 KGHSH, CDR2 LQKENI. The CDR3 is 14 amino acids. CDR3 in amino acids: CASSLPDRQETQYF.

The gene calls are TRBV15 and TRBJ2-7; TCRdb returns TRBD1, unconfirmable since there is no DNA. The germline gives CDR1 LNHNV, CDR2 YYDKDF (reference sequence). CDR3 length: 17 amino acids. CDR3 sequence: CATSRDRWGRNSYEQYF.

This chain uses TRBV2 with TRBJ1-1. Germline CDR1 and CDR2: SNHLY and FYNNEI. The CDR3 sequence is 11 residues long. Here the CDR3 reads CASRGDTEAFF.

The V gene is TRBV4-3, the J gene TRBJ2-7; the TCRdb call, TRBD1, lacks DNA for checking. Germline CDR1 reads LGHNA; CDR2 reads YSLEER. The CDR3 is 15 amino acids. The CDR3 loop reads CASSQEKGASYEQYF.

The chain uses TRBV21-1 and TRBJ1-4; TCRdb picks TRBD1, but there is no DNA to check that call. TRBV21-1 is a pseudogene. CDR3 length: 18 amino acids. The CDR3 loop is CASSSCPGQGRANEKLFF.